A selection of T cell receptor beta chains follows, all from one sample in a study of Graves' ophthalmopathy and Graves' hyperthyroidism. One entry per CDR3 protein, called by TCRdb with MiXCR from the multiplex PCR reads. The data hold approximately 500,000 distinct CDR3 sequences, with roughly an eighth observed a single time. Sequencing input: blood. The receptors were gathered from a woman aged 30 to 39 with Graves' ophthalmopathy. CDR3s include the opening cysteine and the closing phenylalanine or tryptophan. The D gene is left open where the match is weak. Part of the rows lack a size; the others show once, few, many or a class for expanded clones.

abundance: many; j_gene: TRBJ2-6; v_gene: TRBV6-1; d_gene: .; CDR3nt: TGTGCCAGCCAGTGGCAGGCAAGCTCTGGGGCCGACGTCCTGACTTTC; CDR3aa: CASQWQASSGADVLTF
abundance: few; j_gene: TRBJ2-7; v_gene: TRBV12-3/TRBV12-4; d_gene: .; CDR3nt: TGTGTGACAGGGACTTACGAGCAGTACTTC; CDR3aa: CVTGTYEQYF
abundance: .; j_gene: TRBJ1-5; v_gene: TRBV18; d_gene: TRBD1; CDR3nt: TGTGCCAGCTCACGAGGGACAGAGATCTATCAGCCCCAGCATTTT; CDR3aa: CASSRGTEIYQPQHF
abundance: many; j_gene: TRBJ2-3; v_gene: TRBV6-1; d_gene: TRBD1; CDR3nt: TGTGCCAGCAGTGAAGGGACAGGGCACACAGATACGCAGTATTTT; CDR3aa: CASSEGTGHTDTQYF
abundance: .; j_gene: TRBJ2-7; v_gene: TRBV3-1; d_gene: TRBD1; CDR3nt: TGTGCCATCAGAAGTGGAACAGGGGTCTACGAGCAGTACTTC; CDR3aa: CAIRSGTGVYEQYF
abundance: .; j_gene: TRBJ1-1; v_gene: TRBV2; d_gene: TRBD1; CDR3nt: TGTGCCAGCAGTGAAGAACAGGGGCCGAACACTGAAGCTTGCTTT; CDR3aa: CASSEEQGPNTEACF
abundance: many; j_gene: TRBJ1-2; v_gene: TRBV6-1; d_gene: TRBD1; CDR3nt: TGTGCCAGCAGTGAACCGGACAGGGTCAATGGCTACACCTTC; CDR3aa: CASSEPDRVNGYTF
abundance: many; j_gene: TRBJ1-1; v_gene: TRBV12-3/TRBV12-4; d_gene: .; CDR3nt: TGTGCCAGCAGACACGACAACACTGAAGCTTTCTTT; CDR3aa: CASRHDNTEAFF
abundance: many; j_gene: TRBJ2-7; v_gene: TRBV15; d_gene: .; CDR3nt: TGTGCCACCAGCAGAGATCTTATGGGCTACGAGCAGTACTTC; CDR3aa: CATSRDLMGYEQYF
abundance: .; j_gene: TRBJ1-5; v_gene: TRBV19; d_gene: .; CDR3nt: TGTGCCAGTAGTCTCGGGACGGCCAGGACGGGCAATCAGCCCCAGCATTTT; CDR3aa: CASSLGTARTGNQPQHF
abundance: few; j_gene: TRBJ1-1; v_gene: TRBV30; d_gene: .; CDR3nt: TGTGCCTGGAGTGTACGGGCCACAGGGTTCTTCTTGAACACTGAAGCTTTCTTT; CDR3aa: CAWSVRATGFFLNTEAFF
abundance: many; j_gene: TRBJ1-5; v_gene: TRBV6-5; d_gene: .; CDR3nt: TGTGCCAGCAGTTACGGGCAGTCCTATCAGCCCCAGCATTTT; CDR3aa: CASSYGQSYQPQHF
abundance: few; j_gene: TRBJ2-2; v_gene: TRBV2; d_gene: .; CDR3nt: TGTGCCAGCATCCAAATGGGTTTTGGGGAGCTGTTTTTT; CDR3aa: CASIQMGFGELFF
abundance: .; j_gene: TRBJ1-5; v_gene: TRBV5-1; d_gene: .; CDR3nt: TGCGCCAGCAGCTTGGCCCCAGTTGGGGGCAATCAGCCCCAGCATTTT; CDR3aa: CASSLAPVGGNQPQHF
abundance: many; j_gene: TRBJ1-2; v_gene: TRBV3-1; d_gene: .; CDR3nt: TGTGCCAGCAGCCAATCTGAGGGTGCGAACTATGGCTACACCTTC; CDR3aa: CASSQSEGANYGYTF
abundance: many; j_gene: TRBJ1-2; v_gene: TRBV12-3/TRBV12-4; d_gene: .; CDR3nt: TGTGCCAGCAGTTTTGGTCCAGAGGGCGGCTACACCTTC; CDR3aa: CASSFGPEGGYTF
abundance: many; j_gene: TRBJ2-5; v_gene: TRBV15; d_gene: .; CDR3nt: TGTGCCACCAGCAGAGATACAGCGCAAGAGACCCAGTACTTC; CDR3aa: CATSRDTAQETQYF
abundance: many; j_gene: TRBJ1-1; v_gene: TRBV6-2/TRBV6-3; d_gene: .; CDR3nt: TGTGCCAGCAGTCTGACTGAAGGGAGGGGACGGGGCACTGAAGCTTTCTTT; CDR3aa: CASSLTEGRGRGTEAFF
abundance: .; j_gene: TRBJ2-5; v_gene: TRBV4-2; d_gene: TRBD2; CDR3nt: TGTGCCAGCAGCCAAGATCTACTAGCGGGGGCCCTACAAGAGACCCAGTACTTC; CDR3aa: CASSQDLLAGALQETQYF
abundance: .; j_gene: TRBJ1-1; v_gene: TRBV29-1; d_gene: .; CDR3nt: TGCAGCTTCCGACAGGTTGGGACTGAAGCTTTCTTT; CDR3aa: CSFRQVGTEAFF
abundance: few; j_gene: TRBJ1-2; v_gene: TRBV24-1; d_gene: .; CDR3nt: TGTGCCACCAGTGACGCCGGACAGCCCTATGGCTACACCTTC; CDR3aa: CATSDAGQPYGYTF
abundance: few; j_gene: TRBJ2-3; v_gene: TRBV10-3; d_gene: .; CDR3nt: TGTGCCATCGTAGACTCGCGCTCCACAGATACGCAGTATTTT; CDR3aa: CAIVDSRSTDTQYF
abundance: .; j_gene: TRBJ1-2; v_gene: TRBV27; d_gene: TRBD1; CDR3nt: TGTGCCAGCAGTTTCTACGACAGGGGGTATGGCTACACCTTC; CDR3aa: CASSFYDRGYGYTF
abundance: many; j_gene: TRBJ1-3; v_gene: TRBV2; d_gene: .; CDR3nt: TGTGCCAGCAGGGGACTGACCGGGGACTCTGGAAACACCATATATTTT; CDR3aa: CASRGLTGDSGNTIYF
abundance: many; j_gene: TRBJ1-1; v_gene: TRBV20-1; d_gene: TRBD1; CDR3nt: TGCAGTGCCATGGGGGCCGGACAGGCGATGAACACTGAAGCTTTCTTT; CDR3aa: CSAMGAGQAMNTEAFF
abundance: .; j_gene: TRBJ2-2; v_gene: TRBV15; d_gene: .; CDR3nt: TGTGCCACCAGCAGTGCCAGGGGAAGGTCCGGGGAGCTGTTTTTT; CDR3aa: CATSSARGRSGELFF
abundance: few; j_gene: TRBJ2-5; v_gene: TRBV29-1; d_gene: .; CDR3nt: TGCAGCGTTGAAGAACAGAGTTCGGGGACCCAGTACTTC; CDR3aa: CSVEEQSSGTQYF
abundance: few; j_gene: TRBJ1-6; v_gene: TRBV12-3/TRBV12-4; d_gene: .; CDR3nt: TGTGCCAGCAGTTTAGTCCGAACCCTCCACTTT; CDR3aa: CASSLVRTLHF
abundance: many; j_gene: TRBJ1-6; v_gene: TRBV6-5; d_gene: .; CDR3nt: TGTGCCACCGCTAGCTCCTATAATTCACCCCTCCACTTT; CDR3aa: CATASSYNSPLHF
abundance: many; j_gene: TRBJ2-7; v_gene: TRBV2; d_gene: .; CDR3nt: TGTGCCAGCACTCCCCTAGGGGGGGCCATGGGTCTCTACGAGCAGTACTTC; CDR3aa: CASTPLGGAMGLYEQYF
abundance: many; j_gene: TRBJ2-7; v_gene: TRBV25-1; d_gene: TRBD2; CDR3nt: TGTGCCAGCAGCGGGGGACTAGCGGGCCGGATCTACGAGCAGTACTTC; CDR3aa: CASSGGLAGRIYEQYF
abundance: many; j_gene: TRBJ1-1; v_gene: TRBV29-1; d_gene: .; CDR3nt: TGCAGCGTTCCGGGGCTTGGCGCTTTCTTT; CDR3aa: CSVPGLGAFF
abundance: many; j_gene: TRBJ2-5; v_gene: TRBV7-8; d_gene: .; CDR3nt: TGTGCCAGCAGCCCTCCCGGGGACCAGTACTTC; CDR3aa: CASSPPGDQYF
abundance: .; j_gene: TRBJ1-1; v_gene: TRBV4-1; d_gene: TRBD1; CDR3nt: TGCGCCAGCAGCCAAGATGCAGGGGGCGTCTCCCTGAACACTGAAGCTTTCTTT; CDR3aa: CASSQDAGGVSLNTEAFF
abundance: many; j_gene: TRBJ1-1; v_gene: TRBV7-8; d_gene: .; CDR3nt: TGTGCCAGCAGCCCCCCCTCTTCTGAAGCTTTCTTT; CDR3aa: CASSPPSSEAFF
abundance: many; j_gene: TRBJ1-6; v_gene: TRBV28; d_gene: TRBD1; CDR3nt: TGTGCCAGCAGTCCCCTAAGAGGGACAGGGGATTCACCCCTCCACTTT; CDR3aa: CASSPLRGTGDSPLHF
abundance: many; j_gene: TRBJ2-2; v_gene: TRBV2; d_gene: TRBD1; CDR3nt: TGTGCCAGCAGTGAAAGCACAGGGGTGTACACCGGGGAGCTGTTTTTT; CDR3aa: CASSESTGVYTGELFF
abundance: few; j_gene: TRBJ1-1; v_gene: TRBV5-1; d_gene: .; CDR3nt: TGCGCCAGCACCGCCGGATACAGATCAGGGCGGCCGAACACTGAAGCTTTCTTT; CDR3aa: CASTAGYRSGRPNTEAFF
abundance: many; j_gene: TRBJ1-5; v_gene: TRBV27; d_gene: TRBD1; CDR3nt: TGTGCCAGCAGTTTAAGGACAGGGCAGCCCCAGCATTTT; CDR3aa: CASSLRTGQPQHF
abundance: many; j_gene: TRBJ1-5; v_gene: TRBV2; d_gene: TRBD1; CDR3nt: TGTGCCAGCAGTGGGAGGACAGGGCGGGGGAGCAATCAGCCCCAGCATTTT; CDR3aa: CASSGRTGRGSNQPQHF
abundance: .; j_gene: TRBJ1-2; v_gene: TRBV19; d_gene: TRBD1; CDR3nt: TGTGCCAGTATTGGGCAGGTGGCAGGGGGCTATGGCTACACCTTC; CDR3aa: CASIGQVAGGYGYTF
abundance: many; j_gene: TRBJ2-7; v_gene: TRBV7-2; d_gene: .; CDR3nt: TGTGCCAGCAGCTTAGGGCCGGGGAGAGAGCAGTACTTC; CDR3aa: CASSLGPGREQYF
abundance: many; j_gene: TRBJ2-7; v_gene: TRBV20-1; d_gene: .; CDR3nt: TGCAGTGCCCCATTACCAGAGCAGTACTTC; CDR3aa: CSAPLPEQYF
abundance: medium-sized; j_gene: TRBJ2-7; v_gene: TRBV12-3/TRBV12-4; d_gene: TRBD1; CDR3nt: TGTGCCAGCAGTTTGAGTATAGGGACAGGGGTGTGGGAGCAGTACTTC; CDR3aa: CASSLSIGTGVWEQYF
abundance: many; j_gene: TRBJ2-1; v_gene: TRBV6-1; d_gene: .; CDR3nt: TGTGCCAGCGAGTGGGGGGTAATCAATGAGCAGTTCTTC; CDR3aa: CASEWGVINEQFF
abundance: few; j_gene: TRBJ2-5; v_gene: TRBV6-1; d_gene: .; CDR3nt: TGTGCCAGCAGTGAAGCGGCTAGAACAGAGACCCAGTACTTC; CDR3aa: CASSEAARTETQYF
abundance: many; j_gene: TRBJ2-7; v_gene: TRBV27; d_gene: .; CDR3nt: TGTGCCAGCAGAAGCTCAGGCTTAGGCTCCTACGAGCAGTACTTC; CDR3aa: CASRSSGLGSYEQYF
abundance: .; j_gene: TRBJ2-5; v_gene: TRBV3-1; d_gene: .; CDR3nt: TGTGCCAGCAGCCAAGGGGCGTCAGGGGATGAGACCCAGTACTTC; CDR3aa: CASSQGASGDETQYF
abundance: many; j_gene: TRBJ1-1; v_gene: TRBV9; d_gene: .; CDR3nt: TGTGCCAGCAGCTCGACGAACGGTAACACTGAAGCTTTCTTT; CDR3aa: CASSSTNGNTEAFF
abundance: .; j_gene: TRBJ1-1; v_gene: TRBV7-3; d_gene: .; CDR3nt: TGTGCCAGCAGCTTAAATCGACTCTCCACTGAAGCTTTCTTT; CDR3aa: CASSLNRLSTEAFF
abundance: many; j_gene: TRBJ2-5; v_gene: TRBV28; d_gene: TRBD1; CDR3nt: TGTGCCAGCAGTTTACACCTCTCAACAGGGGGCGTCTGGGAGACCCAGTACTTC; CDR3aa: CASSLHLSTGGVWETQYF
abundance: few; j_gene: TRBJ2-7; v_gene: TRBV11-2; d_gene: .; CDR3nt: TGTGCCAGCAGCTTAGTGACCAACTACGAGCAGTACTTC; CDR3aa: CASSLVTNYEQYF
abundance: many; j_gene: TRBJ1-1; v_gene: TRBV30; d_gene: .; CDR3nt: TGTGCCTGGAGTGTCCTATCTACCTCTAGGCCGAACACTGAAGCTTTCTTT; CDR3aa: CAWSVLSTSRPNTEAFF
abundance: few; j_gene: TRBJ2-7; v_gene: TRBV7-2; d_gene: TRBD1; CDR3nt: TGTGCCAGCAGCTTAGGTGACAGGGGCCTCTGGGAGCAGTACTTC; CDR3aa: CASSLGDRGLWEQYF
abundance: many; j_gene: TRBJ2-2; v_gene: TRBV12-3/TRBV12-4; d_gene: TRBD1; CDR3nt: TGTGCCAGCAGTCGGGGACAGGGAATACCCGGGGAGCTGTTTTTT; CDR3aa: CASSRGQGIPGELFF